This T cell receptor beta chain was found in a study of T cell responses to AZD1222 COVID-19 vaccine. For the study at large: Researchers grouped second doses given at about 4 or about 12 weeks into one pool.

TCRdb keeps only in-frame clones here, not all; method: immunoSEQ multiplex PCR. This table holds 150,000 or so clones, under 95% found once. Points from the study as a whole: Spike-specific TCR breadth rose after two AZD1222 doses, and depth rose as well. Epitopes outside B.1.351 and B.1.1.7 mutated regions reportedly drew nearly half of spike TCRs. White British people made up most donors, females outnumbered males, and clonal diversity was possibly underestimated.

Points on this clone: Its cognate antigen is unknown.

In germline, CDR1 is MNHEY, CDR2 SVGAGI. The CDR3 contains 14 residues. Trimming pared 7 bases from V and 0 bases from J, leaving 12 bases between. The chain has TRBV6-5 and TRBJ1-1; D possibly corresponds to TRBD1 (6 bases). The receptor was derived from an adult in good health. Sequences were derived from peripheral blood, sampled on day 0 of AZD1222 vaccination. The CDR3: CASIGQLMNTEAFF. CDR3 nucleotides: TGTGCCAGCATCGGACAGCTCATGAACACTGAAGCTTTCTTT.